These 11 T cell receptor beta chains came from one sample sequenced in a study of T cell repertoires in cytomegalovirus infection. One entry per CDR3 protein, called by TCRdb with MiXCR from the reads. Here the sample spans hundreds of thousands of distinct CDR3 sequences, 20% to 25% being singletons. The material sequenced was CD8+ T cells from PBMCs. All receptors come from a human donor in good health (CMV status not recorded). Some clones in this sample may be carry-over from other donors' samples.

The J gene is TRBJ2-1, the V gene TRBV28, with 8 bases aligning to TRBD2. The CDR3 extends over 16 amino acids. V lost 5 bases to trimming and J lost 5 bases; unmatched junction nucleotides: 11. CDR1 and CDR2 (germline): MDHEN, SYDVKM. Here the CDR3 DNA reads TGTGCCAGCAGTAACATACGGGGGGGCCAGAACAATGAGCAGTTCTTC. Encoded protein: CASSNIRGGQNNEQFF.

This chain uses TRBV5-4 with TRBJ2-3; the match to TRBD2 covers 7 bases. This CDR3 is 15 amino acids long. V shed 10 bases, J shed 1 base, and the junction held 12 bases outside the gene matches. Germline CDR1 reads SGHNT; CDR2 reads YYREEE (reference sequence). CDR3 DNA: TGTGCCGCCCGGAGGGAGCGGGGTCGCACAGATACGCAGTATTTT. Translated, it gives CAARRERGRTDTQYF.

This clonotype occurred a few times. V usage is TRBV20-1 and J usage is TRBJ2-1; TRBD1 matches 8 bases. The germline V gene has CDR1 DFQATT and CDR2 SNEGSKA (reference sequence). After removal of 5 bases from V and 3 bases from J, the junction contained 3 bases not matched to a gene. This CDR3 contains 13 residues. CDR3 region: CSAEDRGYNEQFF. The CDR3 DNA reads TGCAGTGCTGAAGACAGGGGCTACAATGAGCAGTTCTTC.

This clonotype was observed once. The J gene is TRBJ2-2, the V gene TRBV20-1; D is ambiguous. The CDR3 covers 13 residues. Germline CDR1 and CDR2: DFQATT and SNEGSKA (reference sequence). The V gene lost 3 bases and the J gene lost 5 bases, with 10 bases spanning the gap. Here the CDR3 reads CSASPGGTGELFF. The CDR3 region has the DNA TGCAGTGCTAGCCCCGGTGGAACCGGGGAGCTGTTTTTT.

The genes are TRBV7-9 and TRBJ2-5; 10 bases are a match to TRBD2. V gave up 5 bases and J gave up 4 bases; unmatched junction bases: 7. Germline V lookup: CDR1 SEHNR, CDR2 FQNEAQ (reference sequence). This CDR3 contains 15 residues. The CDR3 loop reads CASSQWSSGGETQYF. The CDR3 DNA sequence: TGTGCCAGCAGCCAATGGTCTAGCGGGGGAGAGACCCAGTACTTC.

This clonotype occurred many times. V gene TRBV7-2 combines with J gene TRBJ2-3, with a weak D call TRBD2 (5 bases). The CDR3 has 15 amino acids. In germline, CDR1 is SGHTA, CDR2 FQGNSA. V was shortened by 11 bases and J by 0 bases, with 18 bases between the two germline ends. The CDR3 region is CASAPGITSTDTQYF. CDR3 nucleotides: TGTGCCTCGGCCCCCGGGATTACTAGCACAGATACGCAGTATTTT. Looking up the rest from reference TRBV7-2 and TRBJ2-3 gives the full variable domain: GAGVSQSPSNKVTEKGKDVELRCDPISGHTALYWYRQSLGQGLEFLIYFQGNSAPDKSGLPSDRFSAERTGGSVSTLTIQRTQQEDSAVYLCASAPGITSTDTQYFGPGTRLTVL.

This chain joins TRBV23-1 and TRBJ2-7, with TRBD1 identical over 8 bases. TRBV23-1 is annotated as an ORF whose role is uncertain. CDR3 length: 13 amino acids. V dropped 2 bases and J dropped 4; count of bases not matched to a gene: 1. The CDR3 nucleotides are TGCGCCAGCAGTCAACGACAGGGGTACGAGCAGTACGTC. It translates to CASSQRQGYEQYV.

The gene calls are TRBV20-1 and TRBJ1-2; 9 bases are a match to TRBD1. Germline lookup yields CDR1 DFQATT and CDR2 SNEGSKA (reference sequence). The CDR3 length is 14 residues. The ends lost 0 bases at V and 4 bases at J; junction bases unmatched: 3. The CDR3 DNA is TGCAGTGCTAGAGATTGGGACAGGGCCTATGGCTACACCTTC. This sequence encodes CSARDWDRAYGYTF.

Concerning this clonotype itself: Being one base from a much bigger clone, this may be a read error. This chain uses TRBV5-5 with TRBJ2-4; tentatively, D is TRBD1 (6 bases). This CDR3 is 14 amino acids long. Germline CDR1 SGHKS, CDR2 YYEKEE (reference sequence). Between the trimmed V and J ends, which lost 5 bases and 4 bases, there was a span of 13 bases. In nucleotides, the CDR3 is TGTGCCAGCAGTAGGGGACACAGAAAAAACATTCAGTACTTC. As protein: CASSRGHRKNIQYF.

This clonotype was seen many times. The chain is built from TRBV7-8 and TRBJ2-1, with D perhaps assigned TRBD1 or TRBD2 (5 bases each). Germline CDR1 reads SGHVS; CDR2 reads FQNEAQ. V lost 3 bases and J lost 4, with 10 bases in between. The CDR3 runs 14 residues. The CDR3: CASSLTAAYNEQFF. CDR3 bases: TGTGCCAGCAGCTTGACAGCGGCATACAATGAGCAGTTCTTC. Based on the CDR3 plus reference TRBV7-8 and TRBJ2-1, the full variable domain is GAGVSQSPRYKVAKRGQDVALRCDPISGHVSLFWYQQALGQGPEFLTYFQNEAQLDKSGLPSDRFFAERPEGSVSTLKIQRTQQEDSAVYLCASSLTAAYNEQFFGPGTRLTVL.

This clonotype has just a few counts. The genes are TRBV6-5 and TRBJ2-1, with 11 bases fitting TRBD1. The germline gives CDR1 MNHEY, CDR2 SVGAGI. The CDR3 length is 16 residues. Unmatched junction bases numbered 10, after V lost 4 bases and J lost 8 bases. The CDR3 spells CASSLLRDRGTDEQFF. In DNA form, the CDR3 reads TGTGCCAGCAGTTTACTCCGGGACAGGGGGACCGATGAGCAGTTCTTC.